The 12 T cell receptor beta chains given below trace back to one sample, sequenced in a study of OX40 agonist ivuxolimab in advanced cancers. TCRdb's table, derived via immunoSEQ multiplex PCR, lists solely in-frame clones and lacks some. The table records about 82,000 clones, 91% of them present only once. The specimen comprised CD4+ or CD8+ T cells sorted from blood, sampled in a trial of the OX40 agonist ivuxolimab. These receptors all stem from an adult with an advanced solid tumor such as melanoma, head and neck, liver or kidney cancer.

This clone was counted a single time. The rearrangement uses TRBV7-2 and TRBJ1-2, with no clear D. This CDR3 has 15 amino acids. V was pared by 4 bases and J by 2 bases, with 14 bases between. CDR1 is SGHTA and CDR2 is FQGNSA in the germline V gene. The CDR3 spells CASSSSVALNYGYTF. The CDR3, as DNA: TGTGCCAGCAGCTCGAGCGTGGCCTTAAACTATGGCTACACCTTC.

V and J are TRBV4-1 and TRBJ2-7; the match to TRBD2 covers 10 bases. The V gene's germline CDR1 is MGHRA and CDR2 YSYEKL. The trim removed 0 bases at V and 7 bases at J, leaving 9 bases unmatched. This CDR3 has 16 amino acids. The DNA for the CDR3 is TGCGCCAGCAGCCAAGATGGAGCGGGAGGGCCATTGGAGCAGTACTTC. It codes for CASSQDGAGGPLEQYF.

The chain is built from TRBV11-2 and TRBJ2-7; D gene uncertain. CDR1 and CDR2 from the germline V gene are SGHAT and FQNNGV. The CDR3 runs 12 residues. V was clipped by 2 bases and J by 1 base, with 3 bases between them. CDR3 residues: CASSLSSYEQYF. In nucleotides, the CDR3 is TGTGCCAGCAGCTTATCGTCCTACGAGCAGTACTTC.

CDR3 sequence reads: CASSLAQQETQYF. Here the CDR3 DNA reads TGCGCCAGCAGCTTGGCGCAGCAAGAGACCCAGTACTTC. The chain has TRBV5-1 and TRBJ2-5; D is unclear. This CDR3 comprises 13 residues. Germline V gene sequence: CDR1 SGHRS, CDR2 YFSETQ. Trimming took 0 bases from V and 2 from J, leaving 5 bases between them.

This sequence joins TRBV28 and TRBJ2-2; perhaps TRBD1 as D (6 bases). V was cut by 6 bases and J by 4 bases, with 15 bases left in between. Germline CDR1 and CDR2: MDHEN and SYDVKM. The CDR3 is made up of 15 amino acids. The CDR3, as DNA: TGTGCCAGCAGAACCGGGCTAGGGGGCACCGGGGAGCTGTTTTTT. This codes for CASRTGLGGTGELFF.

The chain links TRBV28 to TRBJ2-3, with 12 bases fitting TRBD2. The CDR3 has 16 amino acids. Per germline, CDR1 MDHEN and CDR2 SYDVKM. Trimming removed 7 bases from V and 6 bases from J; junction bases left unmatched: 11. The CDR3 is CASNGLAGGGPDTQYF. In DNA form, the CDR3 reads TGTGCCAGCAACGGGCTAGCGGGAGGGGGGCCGGATACGCAGTATTTT.

V is TRBV5-4 and J is TRBJ1-4; a weak D match, TRBD1 (5 bases). This CDR3 has 14 residues. Germline CDR1 is SGHNT and CDR2 is YYREEE (reference sequence). V was clipped by 4 bases and J by 1 base, with 8 bases between them. In nucleotides, the CDR3 is TGTGCCAGCAGCCCGGGGGGAACTAATGAAAAACTGTTTTTT. Translated, it gives CASSPGGTNEKLFF.

The chain has TRBV18 and TRBJ2-7; 12 bases align to TRBD2. Losses at the gene ends were 2 bases for V and 6 bases for J; bases not matched to a gene: 8. Germline-derived CDR1 and CDR2 are KGHSH and LQKENI. The CDR3 runs to 16 residues. This CDR3 reads CASSPMTSGRNGEQYF. CDR3 sequence (DNA): TGTGCCAGCTCACCAATGACTAGCGGGAGAAACGGCGAGCAGTACTTC.

The chain is built from TRBV19 and TRBJ2-3; no definite D call. The V and J ends lost 2 bases and 10 bases respectively, with 13 bases between them. Looked up from germline, CDR1 is LNHDA and CDR2 is SQIVND (reference sequence). The CDR3 has 13 residues. In nucleotides, the CDR3 is TGTGCCAGTAGTATAAGTGAGGCGGCGGCGCAGTATTTT. It specifies CASSISEAAAQYF.

This sequence joins TRBV7-2 and TRBJ2-6; D gene ambiguous. CDR3 length: 17 residues. V was trimmed by 1 base and J by 1 base, leaving 11 bases between them. The germline CDR1 and CDR2 sequences are SGHTA and FQGNSA. The DNA of the CDR3 is TGTGCCAGCAGCTTAGAGGGTGTGAGATCTGGGGCCAACGTCCTGACTTTC. Translated: CASSLEGVRSGANVLTF. The full variable domain, completed using reference TRBV7-2 and TRBJ2-6, is GAGVSQSPSNKVTEKGKDVELRCDPISGHTALYWYRQSLGQGLEFLIYFQGNSAPDKSGLPSDRFSAERTGGSVSTLTIQRTQQEDSAVYLCASSLEGVRSGANVLTFGAGSRLTVL.

CDR3 amino acids: CATSRGPGQTTGELFF. In DNA, the CDR3 is TGTGCCACCAGCAGAGGACCGGGACAGACCACCGGGGAGCTGTTTTTT. The gene calls are TRBV15 and TRBJ2-2; 7 positions match TRBD1. CDR3 length equals 16 residues. Germline V lookup: CDR1 LNHNV, CDR2 YYDKDF (reference sequence). V was clipped by 1 base and J by 4 bases; unmatched bases: 6. Complete variable domain (other parts from reference TRBV15 and TRBJ2-2): DAMVIQNPRYQVTQFGKPVTLSCSQTLNHNVMYWYQQKSSQAPKLLFHYYDKDFNNEADTPDNFQSRRPNTSFCFLDIRSPGLGDTAMYLCATSRGPGQTTGELFFGEGSRLTVL.

This chain connects TRBV5-1 to TRBJ1-4; perhaps TRBD1 as D (6 bases). Germline loops: CDR1 SGHRS, CDR2 YFSETQ. Trimming stripped 4 bases from V and 5 bases from J, with 12 bases between. The CDR3 has 14 amino acids. In nucleotides, the CDR3 is TGCGCCAGCAGCCTCAGGACAGCAAATGAAAAACTGTTTTTT. It translates to CASSLRTANEKLFF.